This TCR beta chain was captured by sequencing in a study of shared clonotypes between healthy human individuals. In the study overall: Three CD4 naive, three CD4 memory, two CD8 naive and one CD8 memory plate were used per donor. Whole-study findings and limits: For naive CD4 cells, roughly 4.8% of clonotypes were shared across a handful of donors.

This CDR3 contains 15 residues. V was trimmed by 1 base and J by 2 bases, leaving 10 bases between them. Germline V gene data show CDR1 as SGHDN and CDR2 as FVKESK. As to this clone: Its specificity is unknown.

Generated by immunoSEQ multiplex PCR, the TCRdb table keeps only in-frame clones and is missing some. The sample carries about 1.4 million clones, about 96% recorded once. V is TRBV14 and J is TRBJ2-3; D uncertain. This receptor was taken from a man aged 25-45 years in good health. Sample: naive CD4+ T cells sorted from blood. Documented subset: CD45RA+ positively selected. The CDR3 DNA follows: TGTGCCAGCAGCCAAGGTTGGGTATACACAGATACGCAGTATTTT. Amino acids: CASSQGWVYTDTQYF.